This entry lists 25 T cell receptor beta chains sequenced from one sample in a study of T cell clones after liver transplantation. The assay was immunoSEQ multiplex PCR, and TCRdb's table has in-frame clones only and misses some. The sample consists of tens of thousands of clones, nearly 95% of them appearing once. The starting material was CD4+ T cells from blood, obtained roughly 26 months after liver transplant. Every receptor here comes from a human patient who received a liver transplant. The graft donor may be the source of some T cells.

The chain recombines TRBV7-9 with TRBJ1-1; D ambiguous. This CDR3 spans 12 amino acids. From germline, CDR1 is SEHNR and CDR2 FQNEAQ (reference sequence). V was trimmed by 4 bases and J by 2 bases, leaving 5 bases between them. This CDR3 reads CASSSHNTEAFF. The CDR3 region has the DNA TGTGCCAGCAGCTCCCATAACACTGAAGCTTTCTTT.

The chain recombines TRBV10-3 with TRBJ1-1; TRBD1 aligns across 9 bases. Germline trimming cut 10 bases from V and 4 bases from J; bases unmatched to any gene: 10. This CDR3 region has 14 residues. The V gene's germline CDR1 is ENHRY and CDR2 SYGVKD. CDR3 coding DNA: TGTGCCACGCTCCGGGACAGGGACTCCACTGAAGCTTTCTTT. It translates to CATLRDRDSTEAFF.

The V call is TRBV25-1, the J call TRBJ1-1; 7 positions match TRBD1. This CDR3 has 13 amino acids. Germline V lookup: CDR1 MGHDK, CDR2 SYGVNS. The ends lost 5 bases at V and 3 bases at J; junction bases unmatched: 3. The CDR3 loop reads CASSTRGDTEAFF. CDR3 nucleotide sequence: TGTGCCAGCAGTACCAGGGGGGACACTGAAGCTTTCTTT.

For the CDR3, the DNA is TGCAGCGTTGACGCGGGCTACACCGGGGAGCTGTTTTTT. This codes for CSVDAGYTGELFF. The chain joins TRBV29-1 to TRBJ2-2, with D perhaps matching TRBD2 (5 bases). The germline V and J ends were trimmed by 3 bases and 3 bases, with 8 bases remaining between them. The CDR3 sequence is 13 residues long. Germline V gives CDR1 SQVTM, CDR2 ANQGSEA.

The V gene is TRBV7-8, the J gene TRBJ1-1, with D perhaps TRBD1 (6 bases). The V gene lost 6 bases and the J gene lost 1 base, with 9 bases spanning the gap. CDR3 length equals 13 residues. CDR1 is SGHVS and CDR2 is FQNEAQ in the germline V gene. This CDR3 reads CASRRGGNTEAFF. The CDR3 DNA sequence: TGTGCCAGCAGGAGAGGGGGGAACACTGAAGCTTTCTTT.

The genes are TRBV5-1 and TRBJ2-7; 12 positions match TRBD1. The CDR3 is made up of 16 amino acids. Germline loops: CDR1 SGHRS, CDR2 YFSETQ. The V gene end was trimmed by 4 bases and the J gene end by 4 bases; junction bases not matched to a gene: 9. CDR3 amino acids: CASSTPGTGGRYEQYF. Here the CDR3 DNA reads TGCGCCAGCAGCACTCCCGGGACAGGGGGCAGGTACGAGCAGTACTTC. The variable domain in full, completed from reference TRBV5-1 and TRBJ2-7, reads KAGVTQTPRYLIKTRGQQVTLSCSPISGHRSVSWYQQTPGQGLQFLFEYFSETQRNKGNFPGRFSGRQFSNSRSEMNVSTLELGDSALYLCASSTPGTGGRYEQYFGPGTRLTVT.

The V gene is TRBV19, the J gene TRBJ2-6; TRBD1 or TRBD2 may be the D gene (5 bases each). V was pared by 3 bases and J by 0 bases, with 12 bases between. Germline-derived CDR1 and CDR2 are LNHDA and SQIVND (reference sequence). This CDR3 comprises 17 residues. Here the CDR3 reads CASSMGRWDSGANVLTF. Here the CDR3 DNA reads TGTGCCAGTAGTATGGGACGGTGGGACTCTGGGGCCAACGTCCTGACTTTC.

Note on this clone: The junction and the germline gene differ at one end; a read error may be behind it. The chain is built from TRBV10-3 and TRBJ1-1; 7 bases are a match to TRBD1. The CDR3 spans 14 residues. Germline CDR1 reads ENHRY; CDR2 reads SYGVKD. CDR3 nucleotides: TGTGCCAGCAGTGAAGTGGACAGGCCCACTGAAGCTTTCTTT. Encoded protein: CASSEVDRPTEAFF.

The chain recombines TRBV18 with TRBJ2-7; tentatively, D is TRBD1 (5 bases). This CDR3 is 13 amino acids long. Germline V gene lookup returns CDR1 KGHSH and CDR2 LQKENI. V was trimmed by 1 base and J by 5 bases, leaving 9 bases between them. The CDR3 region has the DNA TGTGCCAGCTCACCACAGGGGTGGAACGAGCAGTACTTC. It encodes CASSPQGWNEQYF.

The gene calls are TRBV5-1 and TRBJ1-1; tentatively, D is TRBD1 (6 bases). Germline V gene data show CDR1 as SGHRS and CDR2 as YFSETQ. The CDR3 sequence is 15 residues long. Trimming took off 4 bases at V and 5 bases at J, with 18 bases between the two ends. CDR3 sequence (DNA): TGCGCCAGCAGCACGGACAGACCTCAGGGGACTGAAGCTTTCTTT. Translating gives CASSTDRPQGTEAFF.

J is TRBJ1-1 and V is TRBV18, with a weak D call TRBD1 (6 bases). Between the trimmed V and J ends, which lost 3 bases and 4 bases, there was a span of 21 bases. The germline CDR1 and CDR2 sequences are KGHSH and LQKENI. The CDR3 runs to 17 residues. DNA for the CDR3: TGTGCCAGCTCACCCGAGTCATTACAGGGATTTGCCACTGAAGCTTTCTTT. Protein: CASSPESLQGFATEAFF.

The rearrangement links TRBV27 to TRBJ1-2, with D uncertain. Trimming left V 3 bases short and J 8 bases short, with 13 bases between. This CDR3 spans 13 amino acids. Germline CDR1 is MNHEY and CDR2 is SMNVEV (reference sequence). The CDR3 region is CASSFTSFWGYTF. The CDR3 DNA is TGTGCCAGCAGTTTCACGAGTTTTTGGGGCTACACCTTC.

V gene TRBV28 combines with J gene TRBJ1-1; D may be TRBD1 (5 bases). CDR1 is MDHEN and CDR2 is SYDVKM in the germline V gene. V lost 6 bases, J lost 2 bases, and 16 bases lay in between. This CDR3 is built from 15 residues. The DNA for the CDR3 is TGTGCCAGCAGATCCCATCTCCAGGGTAACACTGAAGCTTTCTTT. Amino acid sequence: CASRSHLQGNTEAFF.

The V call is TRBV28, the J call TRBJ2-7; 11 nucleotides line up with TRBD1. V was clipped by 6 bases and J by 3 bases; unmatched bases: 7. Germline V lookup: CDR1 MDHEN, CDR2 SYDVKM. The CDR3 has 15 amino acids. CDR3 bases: TGTGCCAGCAGCTTTACCGGGACAGGGGGCTACGAGCAGTACTTC. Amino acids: CASSFTGTGGYEQYF. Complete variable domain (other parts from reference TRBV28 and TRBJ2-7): DVKVTQSSRYLVKRTGEKVFLECVQDMDHENMFWYRQDPGLGLRLIYFSYDVKMKEKGDIPEGYSVSREKKERFSLILESASTNQTSMYLCASSFTGTGGYEQYFGPGTRLTVT.

The CDR3 bases are TGTGCCAGCAGCTTTTCAGGGGAGGGTGAGCAGTTCTTC. This gives the protein CASSFSGEGEQFF. This chain connects TRBV7-9 to TRBJ2-1; maybe TRBD2 (7 bases). Germline loops: CDR1 SEHNR, CDR2 FQNEAQ (reference sequence). This CDR3 contains 13 residues. Trimming took off 3 bases at V and 9 bases at J, with 12 bases between the two ends.

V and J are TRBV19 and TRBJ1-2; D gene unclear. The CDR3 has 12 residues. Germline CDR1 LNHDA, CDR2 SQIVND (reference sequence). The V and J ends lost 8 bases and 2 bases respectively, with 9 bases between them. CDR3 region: CASSTLNYGYTF. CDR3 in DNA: TGTGCCAGTTCGACATTGAACTATGGCTACACCTTC. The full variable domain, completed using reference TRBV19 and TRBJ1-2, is DGGITQSPKYLFRKEGQNVTLSCEQNLNHDAMYWYRQDPGQGLRLIYYSQIVNDFQKGDIAEGYSVSREKKESFPLTVTSAQKNPTAFYLCASSTLNYGYTFGSGTRLTVV.

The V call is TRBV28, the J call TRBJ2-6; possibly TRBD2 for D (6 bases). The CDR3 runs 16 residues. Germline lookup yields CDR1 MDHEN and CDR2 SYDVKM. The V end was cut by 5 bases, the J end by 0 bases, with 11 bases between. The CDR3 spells CASSLLTSSGANVLTF. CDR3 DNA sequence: TGTGCCAGCAGTCTCCTGACTAGCTCTGGGGCCAACGTCCTGACTTTC.

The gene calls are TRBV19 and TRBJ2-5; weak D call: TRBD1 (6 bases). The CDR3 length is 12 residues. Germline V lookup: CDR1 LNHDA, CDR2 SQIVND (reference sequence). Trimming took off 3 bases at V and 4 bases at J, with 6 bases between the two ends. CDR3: CASSMGAETQYF. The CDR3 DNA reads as TGTGCCAGTAGTATGGGGGCAGAGACCCAGTACTTC.

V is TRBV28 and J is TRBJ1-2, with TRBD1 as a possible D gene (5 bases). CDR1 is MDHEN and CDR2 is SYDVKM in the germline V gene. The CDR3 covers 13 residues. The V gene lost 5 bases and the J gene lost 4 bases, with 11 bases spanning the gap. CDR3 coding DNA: TGTGCCAGCAGTGACAGTGCGATCTATGGCTACACCTTC. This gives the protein CASSDSAIYGYTF.

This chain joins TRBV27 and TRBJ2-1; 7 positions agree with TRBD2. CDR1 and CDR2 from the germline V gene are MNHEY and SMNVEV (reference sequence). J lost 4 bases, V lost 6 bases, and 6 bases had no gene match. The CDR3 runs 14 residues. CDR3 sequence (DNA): TGTGCCAGCAGAACACCCGGGAGGTACAATGAGCAGTTCTTC. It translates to CASRTPGRYNEQFF.

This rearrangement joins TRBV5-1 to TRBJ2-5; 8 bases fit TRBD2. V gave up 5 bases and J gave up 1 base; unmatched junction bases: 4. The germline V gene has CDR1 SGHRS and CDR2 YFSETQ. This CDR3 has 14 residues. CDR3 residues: CASSQLAGQETQYF. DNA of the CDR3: TGCGCCAGCAGTCAGCTAGCGGGCCAAGAGACCCAGTACTTC.

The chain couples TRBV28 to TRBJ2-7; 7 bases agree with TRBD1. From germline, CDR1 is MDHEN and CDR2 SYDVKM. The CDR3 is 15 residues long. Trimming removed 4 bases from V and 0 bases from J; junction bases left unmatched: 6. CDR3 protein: CASSYMQGVSYEQYF. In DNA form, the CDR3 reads TGTGCCAGCAGTTATATGCAGGGGGTCTCCTACGAGCAGTACTTC.

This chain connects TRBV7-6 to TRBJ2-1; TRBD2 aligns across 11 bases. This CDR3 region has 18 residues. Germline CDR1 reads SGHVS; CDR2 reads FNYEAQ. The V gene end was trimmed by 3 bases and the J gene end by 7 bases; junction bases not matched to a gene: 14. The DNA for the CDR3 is TGTGCCAGCAGCTTTCTTAGAACCGGGACTAGCGGACAAAATGAGCAGTTCTTC. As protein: CASSFLRTGTSGQNEQFF.

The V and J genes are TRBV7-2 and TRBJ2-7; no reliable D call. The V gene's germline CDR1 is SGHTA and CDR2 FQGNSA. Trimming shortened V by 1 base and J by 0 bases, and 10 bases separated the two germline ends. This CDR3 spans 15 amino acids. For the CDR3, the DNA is TGTGCCAGCAGCTTAGGACTCCTGAACTCCTACGAGCAGTACTTC. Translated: CASSLGLLNSYEQYF.

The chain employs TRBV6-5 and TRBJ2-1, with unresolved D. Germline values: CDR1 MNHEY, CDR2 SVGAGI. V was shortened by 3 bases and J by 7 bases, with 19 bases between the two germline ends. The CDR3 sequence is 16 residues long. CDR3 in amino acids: CASSYRAALEGNEQFF. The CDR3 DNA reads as TGTGCCAGCAGTTATCGGGCAGCCTTAGAAGGGAATGAGCAGTTCTTC.